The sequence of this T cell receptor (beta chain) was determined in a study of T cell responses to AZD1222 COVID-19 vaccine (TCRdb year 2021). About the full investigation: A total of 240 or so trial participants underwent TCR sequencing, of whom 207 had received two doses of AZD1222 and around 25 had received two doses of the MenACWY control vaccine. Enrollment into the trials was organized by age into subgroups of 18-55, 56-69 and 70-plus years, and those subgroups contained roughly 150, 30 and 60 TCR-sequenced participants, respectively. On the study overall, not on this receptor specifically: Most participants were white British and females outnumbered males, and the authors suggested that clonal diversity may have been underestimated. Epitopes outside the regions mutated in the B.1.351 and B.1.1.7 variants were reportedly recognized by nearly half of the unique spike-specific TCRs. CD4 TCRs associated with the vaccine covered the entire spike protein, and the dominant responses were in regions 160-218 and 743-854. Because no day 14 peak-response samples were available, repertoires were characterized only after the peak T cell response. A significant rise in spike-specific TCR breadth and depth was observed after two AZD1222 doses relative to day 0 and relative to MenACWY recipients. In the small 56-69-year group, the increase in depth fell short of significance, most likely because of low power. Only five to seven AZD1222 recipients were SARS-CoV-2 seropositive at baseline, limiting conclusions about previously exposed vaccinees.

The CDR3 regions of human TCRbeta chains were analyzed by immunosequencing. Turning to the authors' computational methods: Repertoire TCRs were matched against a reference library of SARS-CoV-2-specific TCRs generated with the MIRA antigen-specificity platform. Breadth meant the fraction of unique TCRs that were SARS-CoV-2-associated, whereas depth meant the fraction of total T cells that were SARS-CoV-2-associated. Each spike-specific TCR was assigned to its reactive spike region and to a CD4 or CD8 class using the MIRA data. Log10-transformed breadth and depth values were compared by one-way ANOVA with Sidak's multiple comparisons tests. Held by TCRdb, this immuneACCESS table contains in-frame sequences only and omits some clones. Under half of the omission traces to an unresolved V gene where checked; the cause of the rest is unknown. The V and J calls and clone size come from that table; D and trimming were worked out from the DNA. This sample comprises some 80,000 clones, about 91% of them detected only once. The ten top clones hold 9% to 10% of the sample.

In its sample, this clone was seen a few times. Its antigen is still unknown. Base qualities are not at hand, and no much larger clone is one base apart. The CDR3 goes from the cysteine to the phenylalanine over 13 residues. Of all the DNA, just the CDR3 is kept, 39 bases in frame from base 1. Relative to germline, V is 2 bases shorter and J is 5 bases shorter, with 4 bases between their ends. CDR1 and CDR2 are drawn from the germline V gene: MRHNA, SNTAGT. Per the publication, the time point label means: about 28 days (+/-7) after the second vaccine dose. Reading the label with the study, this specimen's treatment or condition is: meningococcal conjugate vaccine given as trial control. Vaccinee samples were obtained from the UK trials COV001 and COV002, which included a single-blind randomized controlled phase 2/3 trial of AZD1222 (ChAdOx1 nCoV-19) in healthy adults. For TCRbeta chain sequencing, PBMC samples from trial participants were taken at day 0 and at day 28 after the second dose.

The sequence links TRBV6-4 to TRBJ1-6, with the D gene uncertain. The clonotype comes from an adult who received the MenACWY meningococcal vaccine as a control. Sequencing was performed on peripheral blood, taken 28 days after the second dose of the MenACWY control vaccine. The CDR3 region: CASSDGDNSPLHF. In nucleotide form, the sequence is TGTGCCAGCAGTGACGGGGATAATTCACCCCTCCACTTT.